A selection of T cell receptor beta chains follows, all from one sample in a study of T cell responses to AZD1222 COVID-19 vaccine. Data came from immunoSEQ multiplex PCR; TCRdb stores just in-frame clones and leaves some out. The sample has fewer than 200,000 clones, about 90% seen once. The sample in question was peripheral blood, obtained on day 0 of AZD1222 vaccination. These receptors came from an adult in good health. Each CDR3 is given with its conserved first and last residue. Each record gives: V gene, D gene, J gene, clone size, CDR3 protein, CDR3 DNA. A D gene is named only where the DNA matches it firmly. Where a row states a size, it is once, few, many or the class of an expanded clone; other rows omit it.

TRBV10-3	TRBD1	TRBJ2-7	-	CAISESGQGQNEQYF	TGTGCCATCAGTGAGTCGGGACAGGGGCAAAACGAGCAGTACTTC
TRBV19	-	TRBJ1-1	-	CASRSPGSGSNTEAFF	TGTGCCAGTAGATCCCCTGGGTCAGGATCGAACACTGAAGCTTTCTTT
TRBV27	TRBD1	TRBJ2-1	once	CASSSGQGPYNEQFF	TGTGCCAGCAGTTCGGGACAGGGTCCTTACAATGAGCAGTTCTTC
TRBV19	-	TRBJ2-7	once	CASSIDSLAYEQYF	TGTGCCAGTAGTATAGACAGTTTAGCTTACGAGCAGTACTTC
TRBV6-2/TRBV6-3	-	TRBJ1-6	-	CASSYSAGSSPLHF	TGTGCCAGCAGTTACTCGGCAGGGAGTTCACCCCTCCACTTT
TRBV5-5	TRBD1	TRBJ1-3	-	CASSLRDRGASGGNTIYF	TGTGCCAGCAGCTTAAGGGACAGGGGAGCATCGGGAGGAAACACCATATATTTT
TRBV19	TRBD2	TRBJ2-7	-	CASSPGLAGGPYEQYF	TGTGCCAGTAGTCCTGGACTAGCGGGGGGCCCCTACGAGCAGTACTTC
TRBV12-5	-	TRBJ2-7	-	CASGYVTGGEYF	TGTGCTAGTGGTTACGTAACAGGGGGGGAGTACTTC
TRBV6-1	-	TRBJ1-2	-	CASSEDGFYAYGYTF	TGTGCCAGCAGTGAGGATGGCTTTTACGCCTATGGCTACACCTTC
TRBV19	TRBD2	TRBJ2-1	-	CASRARSGRGSSYNEQFF	TGTGCCAGTAGGGCCCGTAGCGGGAGGGGAAGCTCCTACAATGAGCAGTTCTTC
TRBV6-4	TRBD2	TRBJ2-1	-	CASSAEGLAGGNDNEQFF	TGTGCCAGCAGTGCCGAAGGACTAGCGGGAGGGAACGACAATGAGCAGTTCTTC
TRBV28	-	TRBJ2-7	-	CASKDSPSYEQYF	TGTGCCAGCAAGGACAGCCCCTCCTACGAGCAGTACTTC
TRBV5-6	-	TRBJ1-1	-	CASSLVLAGPLNTEAFF	TGTGCCAGCAGCTTGGTTCTAGCAGGGCCCTTGAACACTGAAGCTTTCTTT
TRBV28	-	TRBJ1-2	-	CASRPQQTNYGYTF	TGTGCCAGCAGACCTCAACAAACTAACTATGGCTACACCTTC
TRBV30	-	TRBJ1-6	-	CAWSKGGYNSPLHF	TGTGCCTGGAGTAAAGGGGGTTATAATTCACCCCTCCACTTT
TRBV2	TRBD1	TRBJ1-1	-	CASRSSGTGNTEAFF	TGTGCCAGCAGAAGCTCCGGGACAGGGAACACTGAGGCTTTCTTT
TRBV2	-	TRBJ2-1	-	CASSEARGGVGTYNEQFF	TGTGCCAGCAGTGAAGCGCGTGGGGGCGTAGGAACCTACAATGAGCAGTTCTTC
TRBV10-2	TRBD1	TRBJ2-5	once	CASSEGQGAWETQYF	TGCGCCAGCAGTGAGGGACAGGGGGCATGGGAGACCCAGTACTTC
TRBV28	TRBD1	TRBJ1-1	-	CASSTGQGGTEAFF	TGTGCCAGCAGTACCGGACAGGGCGGTACTGAAGCTTTCTTT
TRBV7-9	TRBD1	TRBJ1-4	-	CASSFGQGNEKLFF	TGTGCCAGCAGCTTTGGACAGGGGAATGAAAAACTGTTTTTT
TRBV28	TRBD1	TRBJ2-7	-	CASSLPTGGSYEQYF	TGTGCCAGCAGTTTACCCACAGGGGGAAGCTACGAGCAGTACTTC
TRBV27	-	TRBJ2-1	-	CASSLSQVPYNEQFF	TGTGCCAGCAGTTTATCCCAGGTTCCTTACAATGAGCAGTTCTTC
TRBV19	-	TRBJ1-5	-	CASSILTGSGGEPQHF	TGTGCCAGTAGTATTTTAACAGGCTCCGGAGGGGAGCCCCAGCATTTT
TRBV5-6	TRBD1	TRBJ2-7	-	CASSFGDRPFSSYEQYF	TGTGCCAGCAGCTTTGGGGACAGACCCTTTAGCTCCTACGAGCAGTACTTC
TRBV7-9	-	TRBJ2-2	few	CASSFQAGELFF	TGTGCCAGCAGCTTCCAAGCCGGGGAGCTGTTTTTT
TRBV19	-	TRBJ1-6	-	CASMRGTRTASPLHF	TGTGCCAGTATGCGGGGGACAAGGACGGCGTCACCCCTCCACTTT
TRBV18	TRBD2	TRBJ2-3	-	CASSPPAEVAGTDTQYF	TGTGCCAGCTCACCACCGGCCGAGGTAGCGGGAACAGATACGCAGTATTTT
TRBV2	TRBD1	TRBJ1-6	-	CASSGQGDSPLHF	TGTGCCAGCAGTGGGCAGGGGGATTCACCCCTCCACTTT
TRBV5-6	-	TRBJ1-1	-	CASKRGLSTEAFF	TGTGCCAGCAAGAGGGGCCTGAGCACTGAAGCTTTCTTT
TRBV5-4	TRBD2	TRBJ2-1	-	CASSSGGSQYNEQFF	TGTGCCAGCTCGAGCGGGGGGTCCCAATACAATGAGCAGTTCTTC
TRBV11-2	-	TRBJ1-2	-	CASSLSLQSSYGYTF	TGTGCCAGCAGCTTATCCTTGCAGTCCTCTTATGGCTACACCTTC
TRBV7-6	TRBD1	TRBJ2-5	few	CASSRDRDQETQYF	TGTGCCAGCAGCCGGGACAGGGACCAAGAGACCCAGTACTTC
TRBV15	-	TRBJ2-7	-	CATSAPTRGETSYEQYF	TGTGCCACCAGCGCCCCCACTCGGGGTGAAACTTCCTACGAGCAGTACTTC
TRBV6-5	-	TRBJ1-1	-	CASSSDRRHTEAFF	TGTGCCAGCAGTTCCGACAGGCGTCACACTGAAGCTTTCTTT
TRBV2	-	TRBJ1-1	-	CASSARGRGTEAFF	TGTGCCAGCAGTGCCAGGGGAAGGGGCACTGAAGCTTTCTTT
TRBV10-2	-	TRBJ2-7	-	CASSESGGPYEQYF	TGCGCCAGCAGTGAGTCGGGAGGACCCTACGAGCAGTACTTC
TRBV30	-	TRBJ2-7	few	CAWKGQGSNEQYF	TGTGCCTGGAAAGGCCAGGGGTCCAACGAGCAGTACTTC